This TCR beta chain emerged from a study of cytomegalovirus exposure and HLA in healthy donors. The study ran its PCR with 60 Vbeta and 13 Jbeta primers. Produced via immunoSEQ multiplex PCR; TCRdb's table is partial and in-frame only. This sample has about 110,000 clones, with more than 65% found just once. Overall study findings and caveats: Over 15,000 TCR beta sequences were associated with HLA alleles at 0.05 false discovery rate in a later analysis. Productive rates of about 90% or about 30% were seen for most TCR beta V segments in an earlier analysis.

Concerning this clone: Its antigen remains unknown.

The ends lost 6 bases at V and 8 bases at J; junction bases unmatched: 14. Germline lookup yields CDR1 MDHEN and CDR2 SYDVKM. This CDR3 contains 16 residues. The chain uses TRBV28 and TRBJ1-2; 11 bases align to TRBD1. This clonotype was sampled from a man between 35 and 55 years old in good health and CMV-seropositive. The sample taken for sequencing was PBMCs. The CDR3 DNA follows: TGTGCCAGCAGCCGGGGGACAGGGGGACCGGGGGGCGGCTACACCTTC. It specifies CASSRGTGGPGGGYTF.